Described below is a single T cell receptor (beta chain) sequence and its context. This entry comes from a study of PD-L1 blockade in urothelial cancer. Study-wide background: About 85% of the 29 patients were men with bladder-origin urothelial cancer. Patients had undergone 0 to 3 prior chemotherapy regimens.

Pretreatment sampling and on-treatment sampling together yielded between 1 and 8 samples for each patient. Per the germline V gene, CDR1 is MGHRA and CDR2 is YSYEKL. V gave up 0 bases and J gave up 8 bases, with 11 bases separating them. The CDR3 has 14 amino acids. Using immunoSEQ multiplex PCR, the repertoire was profiled, and TCRdb retains in-frame clones only, with some absent. The sample records some 52,000 clones, around 82% being singletons. The chain couples TRBV4-1 to TRBJ2-1, with D tentatively TRBD2 (7 bases). The sequence was obtained from a man between 35 and 55 years old with urothelial cancer. The sequences come from PBMCs, collected around atezolizumab (anti-PD-L1) treatment. CDR3 nucleotide sequence: TGCGCCAGCAGCCAAGATACAGGGAGGGATGAGCAGTTCTTC. Translated, it gives CASSQDTGRDEQFF.